This T cell receptor (beta chain) was documented in a study of shared clonotypes between healthy human individuals. Study outcomes and limitations: Few donors restricted represented genetic and exposure-history diversity. Blood was the only sampled material, and tissue repertoires likely differ.

TCRdb keeps only in-frame clones here, not all; method: immunoSEQ multiplex PCR. In the table there are about 1 million clones, around 74% of which are singletons. Details on this clone: Antigen unknown.

This CDR3 spans 14 amino acids. Germline V lookup: CDR1 SGHTA, CDR2 FQGNSA. V lost 5 bases and J lost 0, with 9 bases in between. The chain links TRBV7-2 to TRBJ2-3; D tentatively fits TRBD1 or TRBD2 (5 bases each). The clonotype originates from a man between 18 and 35 years old in good health. Sequences were obtained from memory CD4+ T cells sorted from blood. Subset denoted: CD45RA-negative fraction. The CDR3 DNA follows: TGTGCCAGCAGCCCCGGGACGAGCACAGATACGCAGTATTTT. It is translated as CASSPGTSTDTQYF.